This TCR beta chain was identified during a study of cytomegalovirus exposure and HLA in healthy donors. Overall study findings and caveats: From TCR beta sequences, most subjects' HLA-A and HLA-B alleles were reportedly predicted accurately. Among the CMV-associated chains, a few were confirmed in vitro as specific for CMV antigens. Prior analysis indicated that the majority of TCR beta V segments exhibited productivity approximately 87% or approximately 30% of the time.

The PCR employed 60 Vbeta primers together with 13 Jbeta primers. Profiled with immunoSEQ multiplex PCR; TCRdb holds only in-frame clones, not every one. The table includes 75,000 to 90,000 clones, about 79% detected once. The CDR3 sequence is 19 residues long. Germline trimming cut 4 bases from V and 3 bases from J; bases unmatched to any gene: 19. CDR1 is SGDLS, CDR2 YYNGEE, per germline. Note on this clone: Its antigen is not identified.

The chain recombines TRBV9 with TRBJ2-7; 10 bases are shared with TRBD1. This sequence originates from a male donor in good health and CMV-seropositive. Sequenced sample: PBMCs. In nucleotides, the CDR3 is TGTGCCAGCAGCCACGGGAGGGGTGACAGGGGGCGATTGAGCTACGAGCAGTACTTC. It translates to CASSHGRGDRGRLSYEQYF.